The next 21 T cell receptor beta chains were all read from a single sample in a study of blood T cell repertoires in COVID-19. This table comes from immunoSEQ multiplex PCR, and its TCRdb copy is limited to in-frame clones, with some not included. The sample includes approximately 280,000 clones, over 75% of them seen just once. The sequencing input was peripheral blood. These receptor sequences come from a man aged 50-60 years with active or convalescent COVID-19.

The V and J genes are TRBV27 and TRBJ1-2, with 7 bases that match TRBD1. The junction had 15 bases not matched to a gene; V was cut back by 6 bases and J by 8 bases. The CDR3 sequence is 15 residues long. Germline loops: CDR1 MNHEY, CDR2 SMNVEV (reference sequence). The CDR3, as DNA: TGTGCCAGCAGAAATTCAGGGGGACGAGAGGGGGGCTACACCTTC. This encodes CASRNSGGREGGYTF.

The chain has TRBV12-3 or TRBV12-4 and TRBJ1-1; a weak D match, TRBD1 (6 bases). V was shortened by 7 bases and J by 4 bases, with 13 bases between the two germline ends. CDR3 size: 13 residues. CDR3 nucleotides: TGTGCCAGCACCCGGGGGGGCGGCACTGAAGCTTTCTTT. Translation: CASTRGGGTEAFF.

The genes are TRBV6-6 and TRBJ1-1, with TRBD1 matching over 7 bases. Trimming cost V 8 bases and J 5 bases; bases outside gene matches: 11. Germline CDR1 and CDR2: MNHNY and SVGAGI (reference sequence). This CDR3 has 14 residues. In DNA, the CDR3 is TGTGCCAGCTCTGACAGGGCGAGGGAAACTGAAGCTTTCTTT. Translated, it gives CASSDRARETEAFF.

This clone turned up a few times. The CDR3 is CASSGSGGDGYTF. CDR3 in DNA: TGTGCCAGCAGTGGTTCAGGGGGTGATGGCTACACCTTC. V is TRBV2 and J is TRBJ1-2; 7 nucleotides match TRBD1. V trimming: 4 bases; J trimming: 6 bases; junction bases outside the gene matches: 5. The CDR3 has 13 residues. Germline V CDR1 and CDR2: SNHLY, FYNNEI.

V and J are TRBV6-5 and TRBJ1-1; D unresolved. Trimming pared 6 bases from V and 6 bases from J, leaving 20 bases between. Germline V gene data show CDR1 as MNHEY and CDR2 as SVGAGI. The CDR3 covers 15 residues. The CDR3 DNA sequence: TGTGCCAGCAGACCCCAGGAATCGAAGTTAGCTGAAGCTTTCTTT. Translated, it gives CASRPQESKLAEAFF.

This clone was observed a few times. The rearrangement links TRBV7-2 to TRBJ2-5; TRBD2 matches at 8 bases. CDR3 length: 14 amino acids. V was pared by 5 bases and J by 1 base, with 3 bases of the junction left unmatched. Per the germline V gene, CDR1 is SGHTA and CDR2 is FQGNSA. The CDR3 DNA reads TGTGCCAGCAGCAACGGGGGGGGCCAAGAGACCCAGTACTTC. Its translation is CASSNGGGQETQYF.

This sequence joins TRBV18 and TRBJ1-1; D unclear. The germline gives CDR1 KGHSH, CDR2 LQKENI. The V end lost 0 bases, the J end lost 0 bases, and 11 bases lay between the germline ends. This CDR3 has 16 amino acids. DNA for the CDR3: TGTGCCAGCTCACCACCCTTGCGGGAAATGAACACTGAAGCTTTCTTT. Residues: CASSPPLREMNTEAFF.

The V gene is TRBV10-3, the J gene TRBJ2-3, with D possibly TRBD2 on 6 matching bases. The CDR3 covers 14 residues. Trimming removed 3 bases at V and 7 bases at J, with 14 bases between. Germline CDR1 is ENHRY and CDR2 is SYGVKD. The CDR3 DNA is TGTGCCATCAGTGAAAGAGGGACTCCAAATACGCAGTATTTT. Translating it yields CAISERGTPNTQYF.

The chain uses TRBV27 and TRBJ1-1; D possibly corresponds to TRBD1 (5 bases). CDR1 is MNHEY and CDR2 is SMNVEV in the germline V gene (reference sequence). The V end lost 8 bases, the J end lost 1 base, and 11 bases lay between the germline ends. The CDR3 spans 13 residues. The CDR3 region has the DNA TGTGCCAGCTCCAGGGTCAGGAACACTGAAGCTTTCTTT. Amino acids: CASSRVRNTEAFF.

The rearrangement uses TRBV6-2 or TRBV6-3 and TRBJ2-5, with 7 nucleotides matching TRBD2. V lost 3 bases, J lost 5 bases, and 18 bases stayed unmatched. The V gene's germline CDR1 is MNHEY and CDR2 SVGEGT. This CDR3 contains 18 residues. The DNA for the CDR3 is TGTGCCAGCAGTTATCAACAGCGGGGCGGGAGCGAAGTGGAGACCCAGTACTTC. Translation gives CASSYQQRGGSEVETQYF.

The chain joins TRBV7-6 to TRBJ1-4; D perhaps matches TRBD1 (5 bases). CDR3 length equals 15 residues. Germline V gene sequence: CDR1 SGHVS, CDR2 FNYEAQ. V lost 3 bases and J 10 bases, leaving 18 bases between the germline ends. DNA for the CDR3: TGTGCCAGCAGCTTGACAGCCTCTCAGGGAGGAAAACTGTTTTTT. It is translated as CASSLTASQGGKLFF.

This chain links TRBV20-1 with TRBJ2-3; the match to TRBD2 covers 10 bases. This CDR3 is built from 15 residues. J lost 5 bases, V lost 3 bases, and 8 bases had no gene match. Germline values: CDR1 DFQATT, CDR2 SNEGSKA (reference sequence). CDR3 nucleotide sequence: TGCAGTGCTAGTATGTCTAGCGGGAGTATAGATACGCAGTATTTT. Its protein is CSASMSSGSIDTQYF.

The DNA of the CDR3 is TGTGCCATCAGTCCATCTTTGATGCGGAACACTGAAGCTTTCTTT. Amino acid sequence: CAISPSLMRNTEAFF. The chain recombines TRBV10-3 with TRBJ1-1, with unresolved D. Germline CDR1 reads ENHRY; CDR2 reads SYGVKD. The length of the CDR3 is 15 residues. V was trimmed by 5 bases and J by 1 base, leaving 14 bases between them.

The V call is TRBV18, the J call TRBJ1-4; D ambiguous. Germline CDR1 and CDR2: KGHSH and LQKENI. CDR3 length equals 14 residues. V was trimmed by 3 bases and J by 13 bases, leaving 18 bases between them. The CDR3 nucleotides are TGTGCCAGCTCACCCGGGAGTCTCATTGTAGGACTGTTTTTT. Its protein is CASSPGSLIVGLFF.

The chain employs TRBV4-2 and TRBJ2-2; 9 bases agree with TRBD2. Unmatched junction bases numbered 8, after V lost 1 base and J lost 5 bases. The CDR3 consists of 17 residues. Germline-derived CDR1 and CDR2 are LGHNA and YNFKEQ. The CDR3 DNA reads TGTGCCAGCAGCCAAGGCGGAGCGGGAGGACGAACCGGGGAGCTGTTTTTT. Its translation is CASSQGGAGGRTGELFF.

This clone was counted between two and nine times. This chain uses TRBV19 with TRBJ2-7; maybe TRBD2 (6 bases). The V end lost 3 bases, the J end lost 4 bases, and 16 bases lay between the germline ends. The germline V gene encodes CDR1 LNHDA and CDR2 SQIVND (reference sequence). The CDR3 totals 15 residues. Here the CDR3 reads CASSMGGTAKYEQYF. CDR3 sequence (DNA): TGTGCCAGTAGTATGGGCGGGACGGCTAAGTACGAGCAGTACTTC.

Concerning this clone: Different DNA sequences within this sample yield the same CDR3. This chain links TRBV2 with TRBJ1-2; D is perhaps TRBD1 (6 bases). The germline V gene encodes CDR1 SNHLY and CDR2 FYNNEI. The CDR3 covers 14 residues. V was clipped by 3 bases and J by 4 bases, with 12 bases between them. In DNA form, the CDR3 reads TGTGCCAGCAGTGAGCGACAGGAGGTCTATGGCTACACCTTC. Translated, it gives CASSERQEVYGYTF.

This clone has only a few counts. The chain employs TRBV5-4 and TRBJ1-2, with a tentative D call TRBD1 (5 bases). The CDR3 runs 14 residues. Germline CDR1 is SGHNT and CDR2 is YYREEE (reference sequence). Trimming stripped 2 bases from V and 5 bases from J, with 13 bases between. The CDR3 sequence: CASSFDGQPYGYTF. The CDR3 DNA sequence: TGTGCCAGCAGCTTCGACGGACAACCTTATGGCTACACCTTC.

This clone has a handful of counts. The gene calls are TRBV4-3 and TRBJ2-1; TRBD2 aligns across 8 bases. Germline values: CDR1 LGHNA, CDR2 YSLEER. CDR3 length: 16 residues. J was trimmed by 3 bases and V by 1 base; bases with no gene match: 5. This chain's CDR3 is CASSQALAGHYNEQFF. In nucleotides, the CDR3 is TGCGCCAGCAGCCAAGCCTTAGCGGGGCACTACAATGAGCAGTTCTTC.

V usage is TRBV6-1 and J usage is TRBJ1-4; D remains ambiguous. Per germline, CDR1 MNHNS and CDR2 SASEGT. Trimming removed 3 bases at V and 7 bases at J, with 12 bases between. This CDR3 comprises 14 residues. The CDR3 sequence: CASSDPRTGEKLFF. The CDR3 DNA sequence: TGTGCCAGCAGTGACCCACGTACGGGTGAAAAACTGTTTTTT.

This CDR3 reads CASSPAGTGDHEQYF. CDR3 nucleotides: TGCGCCAGCAGCCCGGCCGGGACAGGGGACCACGAGCAGTACTTC. The chain recombines TRBV5-1 with TRBJ2-7; 10 nucleotides match TRBD1. Germline V gene data show CDR1 as SGHRS and CDR2 as YFSETQ. This CDR3 has 15 amino acids. V shed 4 bases and J 5 bases; nucleotides not matched to a gene: 9. Combining the CDR3 with reference TRBV5-1 and TRBJ2-7 gives the whole variable domain KAGVTQTPRYLIKTRGQQVTLSCSPISGHRSVSWYQQTPGQGLQFLFEYFSETQRNKGNFPGRFSGRQFSNSRSEMNVSTLELGDSALYLCASSPAGTGDHEQYFGPGTRLTVT.